This TCR beta chain was retrieved from a study of T-cell reconstitution after alpha-beta-depleted transplantation in children. Researchers prepared the TCRbeta library using unique molecular identifiers, the study reports. Via MiXCR, TCRdb re-called the PCR reads, giving one row per CDR3 protein. The sample includes just under 550,000 distinct CDR3 sequences, around 19% of them seen just once. The CDR3 has 17 residues. V lost 5 bases and J lost 5; bases outside the gene matches: 15. Germline CDR1 is SGHAT and CDR2 is FQNNGV. Sequenced material: PBMCs from the stem cell graft donor, taken from the stem cell graft. The clonotype originates from a human donor who donated a stem cell graft to a child with acute lymphoblastic leukemia. The J gene is TRBJ2-5, the V gene TRBV11-2; 9 positions match TRBD1. CDR3 amino acids: CASSAGQGKVVQETQYF. As DNA, the CDR3 is TGTGCCAGCAGCGCGGGACAGGGAAAGGTAGTGCAGGAGACCCAGTACTTC.